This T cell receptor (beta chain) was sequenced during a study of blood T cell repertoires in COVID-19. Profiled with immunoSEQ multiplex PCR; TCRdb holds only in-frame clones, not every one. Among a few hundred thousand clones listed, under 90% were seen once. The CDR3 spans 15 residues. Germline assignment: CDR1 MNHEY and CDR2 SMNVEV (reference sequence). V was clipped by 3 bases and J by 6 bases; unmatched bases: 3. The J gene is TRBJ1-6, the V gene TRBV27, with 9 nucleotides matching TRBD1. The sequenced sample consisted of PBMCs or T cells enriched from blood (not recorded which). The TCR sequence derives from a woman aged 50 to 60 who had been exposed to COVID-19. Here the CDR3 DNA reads TGTGCCAGCAGTTTCGTGGGACAGGGTAATTCACCCCTCCACTTT. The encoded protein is CASSFVGQGNSPLHF.